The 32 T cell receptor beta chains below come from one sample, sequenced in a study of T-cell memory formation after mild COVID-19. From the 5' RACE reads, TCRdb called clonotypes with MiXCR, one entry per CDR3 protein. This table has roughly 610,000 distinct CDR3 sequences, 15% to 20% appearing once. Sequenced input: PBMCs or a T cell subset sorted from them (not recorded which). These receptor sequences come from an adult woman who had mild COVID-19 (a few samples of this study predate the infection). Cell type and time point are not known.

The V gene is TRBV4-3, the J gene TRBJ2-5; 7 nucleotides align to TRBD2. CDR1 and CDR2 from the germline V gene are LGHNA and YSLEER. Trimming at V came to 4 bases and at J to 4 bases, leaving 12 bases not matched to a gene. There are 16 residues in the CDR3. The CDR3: CASSPSAGVPGETQYF. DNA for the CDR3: TGCGCCAGCAGCCCCAGCGCGGGAGTGCCGGGAGAGACCCAGTACTTC.

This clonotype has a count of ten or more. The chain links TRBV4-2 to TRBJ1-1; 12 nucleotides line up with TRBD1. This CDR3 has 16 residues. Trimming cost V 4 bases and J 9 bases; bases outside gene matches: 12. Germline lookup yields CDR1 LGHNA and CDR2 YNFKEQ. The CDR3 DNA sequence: TGTGCCAGCAGCCGTGGAATCGGGGGACAGGGGGCAAAAGCTTTCTTT. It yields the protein CASSRGIGGQGAKAFF.

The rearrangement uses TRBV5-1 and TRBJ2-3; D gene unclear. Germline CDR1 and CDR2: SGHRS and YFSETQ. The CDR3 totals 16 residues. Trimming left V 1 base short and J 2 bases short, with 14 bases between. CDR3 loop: CASSLSASPVTDTQYF. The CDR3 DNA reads TGCGCCAGCAGCTTGAGCGCTAGTCCGGTCACAGATACGCAGTATTTT.

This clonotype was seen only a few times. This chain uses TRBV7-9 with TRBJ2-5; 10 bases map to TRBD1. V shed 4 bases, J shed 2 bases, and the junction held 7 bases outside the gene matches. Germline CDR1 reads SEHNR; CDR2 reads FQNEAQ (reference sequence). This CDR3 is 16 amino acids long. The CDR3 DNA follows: TGTGCCAGCAGCTCCGGGACAGGGGTGCCACAAGAGACCCAGTACTTC. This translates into CASSSGTGVPQETQYF.

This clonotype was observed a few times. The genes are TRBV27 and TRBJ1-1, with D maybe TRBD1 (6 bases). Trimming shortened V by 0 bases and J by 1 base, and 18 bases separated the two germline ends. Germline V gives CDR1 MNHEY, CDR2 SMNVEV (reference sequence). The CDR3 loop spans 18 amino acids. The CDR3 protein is CASSLSGFFGQRNTEAFF. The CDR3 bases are TGTGCCAGCAGTTTATCCGGTTTTTTCGGACAGAGGAACACTGAAGCTTTCTTT.

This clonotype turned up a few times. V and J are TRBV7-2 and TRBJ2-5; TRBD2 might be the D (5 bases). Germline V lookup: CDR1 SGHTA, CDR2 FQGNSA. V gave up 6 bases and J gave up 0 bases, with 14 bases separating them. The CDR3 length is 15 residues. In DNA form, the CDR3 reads TGTGCCAGCAGTGCGGGCGAGTTGTACCAAGAGACCCAGTACTTC. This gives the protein CASSAGELYQETQYF.

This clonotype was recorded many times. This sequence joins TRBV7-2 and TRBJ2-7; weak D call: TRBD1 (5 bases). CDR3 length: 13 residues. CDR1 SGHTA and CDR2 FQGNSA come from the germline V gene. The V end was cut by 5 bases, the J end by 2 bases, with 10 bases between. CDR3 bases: TGTGCCAGCAGCCCAGGGAACCCCTACGAGCAGTACTTC. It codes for CASSPGNPYEQYF. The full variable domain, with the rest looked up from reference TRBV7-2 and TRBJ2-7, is GAGVSQSPSNKVTEKGKDVELRCDPISGHTALYWYRQSLGQGLEFLIYFQGNSAPDKSGLPSDRFSAERTGGSVSTLTIQRTQQEDSAVYLCASSPGNPYEQYFGPGTRLTVT.

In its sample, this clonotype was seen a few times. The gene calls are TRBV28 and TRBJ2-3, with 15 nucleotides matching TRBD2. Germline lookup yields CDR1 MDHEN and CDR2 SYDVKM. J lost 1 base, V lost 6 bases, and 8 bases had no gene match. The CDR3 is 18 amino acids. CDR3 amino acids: CASSSGLAGGPGTDTQYF. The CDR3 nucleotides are TGTGCCAGCAGCTCAGGACTAGCGGGAGGGCCCGGCACAGATACGCAGTATTTT. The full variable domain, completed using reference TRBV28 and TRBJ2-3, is DVKVTQSSRYLVKRTGEKVFLECVQDMDHENMFWYRQDPGLGLRLIYFSYDVKMKEKGDIPEGYSVSREKKERFSLILESASTNQTSMYLCASSSGLAGGPGTDTQYFGPGTRLTVL.

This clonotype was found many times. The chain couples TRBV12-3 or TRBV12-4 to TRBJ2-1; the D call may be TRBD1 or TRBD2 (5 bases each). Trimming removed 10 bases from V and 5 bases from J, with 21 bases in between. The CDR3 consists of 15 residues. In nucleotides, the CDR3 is TGTGCCACCTCGATATTAATGGGGCGGGACAATGAGCAGTTCTTC. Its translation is CATSILMGRDNEQFF.

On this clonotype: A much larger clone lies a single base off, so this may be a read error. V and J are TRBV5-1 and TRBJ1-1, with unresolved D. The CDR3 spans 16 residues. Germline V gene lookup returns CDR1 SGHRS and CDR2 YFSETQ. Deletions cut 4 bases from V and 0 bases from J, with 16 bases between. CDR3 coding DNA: TGCGCCAGCAGCGCCCGACATGGAGGGATGAACACTGAAGCTTTCTTT. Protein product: CASSARHGGMNTEAFF.

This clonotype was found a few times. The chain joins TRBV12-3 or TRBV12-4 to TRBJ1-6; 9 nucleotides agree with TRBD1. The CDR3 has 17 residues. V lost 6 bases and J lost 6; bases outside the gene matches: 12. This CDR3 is CASRSGTGTMRNSPLHF. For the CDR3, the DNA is TGTGCCAGCAGATCCGGGACAGGGACTATGCGTAATTCACCCCTCCACTTT.

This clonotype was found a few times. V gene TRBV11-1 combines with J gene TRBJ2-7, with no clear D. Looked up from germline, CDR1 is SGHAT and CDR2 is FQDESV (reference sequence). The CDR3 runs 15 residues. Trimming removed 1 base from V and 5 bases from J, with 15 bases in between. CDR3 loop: CASSLGPVGPNEQYF. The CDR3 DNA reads TGTGCCAGCAGCTTAGGTCCGGTTGGGCCCAACGAGCAGTACTTC. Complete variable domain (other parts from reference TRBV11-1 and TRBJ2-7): EAEVAQSPRYKITEKSQAVAFWCDPISGHATLYWYRQILGQGPELLVQFQDESVVDDSQLPKDRFSAERLKGVDSTLKIQPAELGDSAMYLCASSLGPVGPNEQYFGPGTRLTVT.

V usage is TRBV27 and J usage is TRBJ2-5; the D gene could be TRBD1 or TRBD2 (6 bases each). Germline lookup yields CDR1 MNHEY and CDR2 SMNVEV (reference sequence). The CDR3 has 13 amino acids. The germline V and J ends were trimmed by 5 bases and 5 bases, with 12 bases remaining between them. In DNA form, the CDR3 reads TGTGCCAGCAGTATATTCGGGGGCGAGACCCAGTACTTC. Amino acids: CASSIFGGETQYF.

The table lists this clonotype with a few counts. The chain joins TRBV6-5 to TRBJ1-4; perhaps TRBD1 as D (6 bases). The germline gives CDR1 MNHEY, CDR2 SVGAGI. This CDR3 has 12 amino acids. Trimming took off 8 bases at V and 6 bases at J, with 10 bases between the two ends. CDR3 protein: CASSTGYEKLFF. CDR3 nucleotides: TGTGCCAGCTCCACAGGGTATGAAAAACTGTTTTTT.

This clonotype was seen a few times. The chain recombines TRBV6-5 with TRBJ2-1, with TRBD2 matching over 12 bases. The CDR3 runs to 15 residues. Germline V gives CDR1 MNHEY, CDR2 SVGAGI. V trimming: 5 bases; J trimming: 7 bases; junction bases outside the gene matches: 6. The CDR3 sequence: CASSPRTSGINEQFF. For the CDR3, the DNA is TGTGCCAGCAGTCCTCGGACTAGCGGGATAAATGAGCAGTTCTTC.

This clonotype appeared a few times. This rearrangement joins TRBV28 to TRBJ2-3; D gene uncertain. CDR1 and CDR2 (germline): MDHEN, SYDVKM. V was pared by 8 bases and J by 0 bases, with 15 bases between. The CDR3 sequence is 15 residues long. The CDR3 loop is CASVQQAYSTDTQYF. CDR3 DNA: TGTGCCAGCGTCCAACAAGCCTATAGCACAGATACGCAGTATTTT.

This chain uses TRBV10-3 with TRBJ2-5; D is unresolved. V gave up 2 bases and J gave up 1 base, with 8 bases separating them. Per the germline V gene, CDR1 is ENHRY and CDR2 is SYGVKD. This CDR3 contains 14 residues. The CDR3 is CAISEGRLQETQYF. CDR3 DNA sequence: TGTGCCATCAGTGAGGGACGACTCCAAGAGACCCAGTACTTC.

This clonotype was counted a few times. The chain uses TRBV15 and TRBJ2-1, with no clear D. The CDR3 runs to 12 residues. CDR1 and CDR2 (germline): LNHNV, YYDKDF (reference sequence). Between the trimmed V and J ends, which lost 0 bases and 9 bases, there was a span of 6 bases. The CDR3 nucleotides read TGTGCCACCAGCAGAGATTCCGGTGAGCAGTTCTTC. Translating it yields CATSRDSGEQFF.

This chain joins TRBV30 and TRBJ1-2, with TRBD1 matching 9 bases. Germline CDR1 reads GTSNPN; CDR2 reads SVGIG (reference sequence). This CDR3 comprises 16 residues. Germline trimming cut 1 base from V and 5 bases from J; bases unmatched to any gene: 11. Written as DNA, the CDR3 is TGTGCCTGGAGTGGGACAGGGGCTCCCTACGGATATGGCTACACCTTC. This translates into CAWSGTGAPYGYGYTF.

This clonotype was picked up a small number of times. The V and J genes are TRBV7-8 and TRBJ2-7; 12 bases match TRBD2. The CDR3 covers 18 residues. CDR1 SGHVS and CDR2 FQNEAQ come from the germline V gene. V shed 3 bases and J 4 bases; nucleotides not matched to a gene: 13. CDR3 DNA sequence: TGTGCCAGCAGCTTGGGACTAGCGGGCGATACTCCGGAATACGAGCAGTACTTC. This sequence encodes CASSLGLAGDTPEYEQYF.

In DNA, the CDR3 is TGTGCCAGCAGCGCCACAGACCCCTCCTCGGGAAAACTGTTTTTT. It is translated as CASSATDPSSGKLFF. The chain joins TRBV9 to TRBJ1-4; D unresolved. The CDR3 contains 15 residues. CDR1 and CDR2 from the germline V gene are SGDLS and YYNGEE. V dropped 3 bases and J dropped 10 bases, with 19 bases sitting between them.

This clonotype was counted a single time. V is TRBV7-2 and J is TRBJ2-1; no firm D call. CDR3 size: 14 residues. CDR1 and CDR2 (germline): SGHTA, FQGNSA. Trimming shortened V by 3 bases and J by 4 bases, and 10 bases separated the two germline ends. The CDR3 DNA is TGTGCCAGCAGCTTGTCCCTCCAGTACAATGAGCAGTTCTTC. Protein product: CASSLSLQYNEQFF.

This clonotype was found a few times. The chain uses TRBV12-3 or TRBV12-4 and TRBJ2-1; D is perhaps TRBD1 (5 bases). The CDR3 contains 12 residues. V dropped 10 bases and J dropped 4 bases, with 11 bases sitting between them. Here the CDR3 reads CATRVEYNEQFF. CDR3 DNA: TGTGCCACCAGGGTAGAGTACAATGAGCAGTTCTTC.

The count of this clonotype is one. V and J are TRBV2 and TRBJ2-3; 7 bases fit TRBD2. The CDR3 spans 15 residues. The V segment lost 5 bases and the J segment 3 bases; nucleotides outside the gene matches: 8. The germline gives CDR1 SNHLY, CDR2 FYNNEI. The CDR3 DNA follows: TGTGCCAGCAGTCCCGGGAGGCAGGATACAGATACGCAGTATTTT. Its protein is CASSPGRQDTDTQYF.

The CDR3 loop is CASSQEIAGGFAGELFF. The CDR3 coding sequence is TGTGCCAGCAGCCAAGAAATCGCGGGGGGGTTCGCCGGGGAGCTGTTTTTT. This sequence joins TRBV4-2 and TRBJ2-2, with 9 bases lining up with TRBD2. Unmatched junction bases numbered 8, after V lost 0 bases and J lost 6 bases. The CDR3 is 17 residues long. Germline CDR1 and CDR2: LGHNA and YNFKEQ.

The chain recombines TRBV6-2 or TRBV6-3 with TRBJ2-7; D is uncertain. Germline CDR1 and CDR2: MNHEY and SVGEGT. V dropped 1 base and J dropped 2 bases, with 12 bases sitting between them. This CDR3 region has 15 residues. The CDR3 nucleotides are TGTGCCAGCAGTTACTACAGCCGGAGAGCCTACGAGCAGTACTTC. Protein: CASSYYSRRAYEQYF.

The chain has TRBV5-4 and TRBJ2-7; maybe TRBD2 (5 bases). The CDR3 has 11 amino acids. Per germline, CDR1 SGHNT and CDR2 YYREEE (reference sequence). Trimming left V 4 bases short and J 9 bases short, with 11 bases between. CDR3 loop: CASSSGLGQYF. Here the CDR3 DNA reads TGTGCCAGCAGCAGCGGCCTGGGGCAGTACTTC.

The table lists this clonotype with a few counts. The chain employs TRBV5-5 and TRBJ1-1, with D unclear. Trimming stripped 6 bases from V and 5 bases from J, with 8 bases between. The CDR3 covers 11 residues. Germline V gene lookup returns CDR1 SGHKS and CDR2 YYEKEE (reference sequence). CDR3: CASMLRTEAFF. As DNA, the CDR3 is TGTGCCAGCATGTTAAGGACTGAAGCTTTCTTT.

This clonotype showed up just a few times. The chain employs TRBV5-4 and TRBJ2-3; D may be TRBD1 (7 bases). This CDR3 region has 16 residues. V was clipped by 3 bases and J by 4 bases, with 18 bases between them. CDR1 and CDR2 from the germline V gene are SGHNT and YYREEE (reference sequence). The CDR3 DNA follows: TGTGCCAGCAGCTCGCTAGGAGGGGGCACGCCAGATACGCAGTATTTT. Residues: CASSSLGGGTPDTQYF.

CDR3 residues: CSAPNRARQFVSPLHF. The CDR3 DNA follows: TGCAGTGCTCCGAACAGGGCGAGACAATTTGTTTCACCCCTCCACTTT. V is TRBV20-1 and J is TRBJ1-6; D may be TRBD1 (6 bases). The V gene's germline CDR1 is DFQATT and CDR2 SNEGSKA (reference sequence). Trimming shortened V by 5 bases and J by 9 bases, and 23 bases separated the two germline ends. This CDR3 comprises 16 residues.

Here the CDR3 reads CASSHGTSVIRTDTQYF. Here the CDR3 DNA reads TGCGCCAGCAGCCATGGGACTAGCGTAATACGCACAGATACGCAGTATTTT. The J gene is TRBJ2-3, the V gene TRBV5-1; TRBD2 agrees at 10 bases. CDR1 is SGHRS and CDR2 is YFSETQ in the germline V gene. Trimming took 4 bases from V and 1 from J; bases not matched to a gene: 9. This CDR3 is built from 17 residues.

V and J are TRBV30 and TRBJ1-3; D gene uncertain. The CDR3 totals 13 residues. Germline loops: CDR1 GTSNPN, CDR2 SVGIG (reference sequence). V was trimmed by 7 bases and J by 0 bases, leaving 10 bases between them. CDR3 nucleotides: TGTGCCTTACCGCAGAGCTCTGGAAACACCATATATTTT. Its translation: CALPQSSGNTIYF.